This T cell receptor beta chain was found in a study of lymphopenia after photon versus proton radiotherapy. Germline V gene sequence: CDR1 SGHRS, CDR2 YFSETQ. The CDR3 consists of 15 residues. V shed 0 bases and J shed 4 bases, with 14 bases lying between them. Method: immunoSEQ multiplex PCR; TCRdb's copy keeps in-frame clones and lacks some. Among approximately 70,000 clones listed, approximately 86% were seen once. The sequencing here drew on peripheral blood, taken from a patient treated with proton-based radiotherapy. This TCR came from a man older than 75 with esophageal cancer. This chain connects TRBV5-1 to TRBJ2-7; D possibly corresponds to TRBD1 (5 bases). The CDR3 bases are TGCGCCAGCAGCTTGGGCGCCCAGGGTTTTTACGAGCAGTACTTC. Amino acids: CASSLGAQGFYEQYF.